The sequence of this TCR beta chain was determined in a study of cytomegalovirus exposure and HLA in healthy donors. PCR employed 60 Vbeta and 13 Jbeta primers. This table comes from immunoSEQ multiplex PCR, and its TCRdb copy is limited to in-frame clones, with some not included. This repertoire comprises 130,000 to 150,000 clones; its ten largest clones make up 2% to 3%. Per germline, CDR1 LNHNV and CDR2 YYDKDF (reference sequence). Germline trimming cut 0 bases from V and 4 bases from J; bases unmatched to any gene: 7. CDR3 length: 16 amino acids. Broader study findings: Cytomegalovirus association was listed for 170 or so TCR beta chains. An observed cluster of highly shared sequence variants was recorded as a likely sequencing artifact.

Details on this clone: Its antigen remains unidentified.

Material for sequencing was PBMCs. This TCR was recovered from a man in his forties or fifties in good health and CMV-seronegative. The chain links TRBV15 to TRBJ2-5, with 8 bases fitting TRBD2. The CDR3 loop reads CATSRDPAGGPETQYF. CDR3 nucleotide sequence: TGTGCCACCAGCAGAGATCCTGCGGGGGGCCCAGAGACCCAGTACTTC.